This TCR beta chain was observed in a study of OX40 agonist ivuxolimab in advanced cancers. Regarding the complete study: The costimulatory receptor OX40 (CD134) was targeted by ivuxolimab, a fully human IgG2 agonistic monoclonal antibody. Intravenous ivuxolimab was administered to patients every 2 weeks at six dose levels: 0.01, 0.1, 0.3, 1.5, 3 and 10 mg/kg. Of the roughly 51 patients in dose escalation, some 20 had hepatocellular carcinoma, approximately 15 had melanoma, 9 had renal cell carcinoma and 9 had head and neck cancer. The dose-escalation cohort was approximately 83% male with a mean age of 60 years, ranging from roughly 20 to 80. Prior anti-PD-1, anti-PD-L1 or anti-CTLA-4 therapy was permitted, and 30% to 45% of dose-escalation patients had received checkpoint inhibitors. Partial responses occurred in three dose-escalation patients: two with cutaneous melanoma and one with hepatocellular carcinoma. Peripheral TCRbeta sequencing was intended to test whether TCR sequence diversity was altered and clonal T-cell expansion was caused by ivuxolimab. The paper describes the monotherapy dose-escalation part (N = 52 patients) of the phase I trial of ivuxolimab. Here is what the overall study found, with its caveats: In the 0.1-3.0 mg/kg groups, partial responders had among the lowest normalized peripheral clonal expansion, particularly in CD8+ T cells. Antigen specificity was not determined for the clonally expanded peripheral T cells. Low levels of normalized T-cell clonal expansion were also shown by some nonresponding patients. At doses of 0.1 to 3.0 mg/kg, clonal expansion of both CD4+ and CD8+ T cells in blood was seen between baseline and week 6. After ivuxolimab, CD8+ T cells had more expanded clones than CD4+ T cells on average.

To sequence the TCRbeta CDR3 region, genomic DNA was isolated from the sorted cells. TCRbeta CDR3 regions were sequenced using the immunoSEQ Assay. Here the immuneACCESS table is served through TCRdb, limited to in-frame sequences with V and J called. Missing clones are a known gap in these copies; in checked studies unresolved V genes cover under half, and the rest lacks a known reason. Within this sample are fewer than 65,000 clones, with around 88% of them counted one time only. Roughly 0.5% of the sample is held by the ten biggest clonotypes. On this clone: It lacks a known antigen. Base qualities were left out, and no much larger clone turns up one base away.

From V the trimming removes 8 bases and from J it removes 3 bases, while the gene matches leave 8 bases of the junction unaccounted for. The CDR3 measures 15 amino acids from cysteine to phenylalanine. Of the read, only the CDR3 DNA is kept; its 45 bases are in frame from base 1. The germline V gene (reference sequence) provides CDR1 LNHDA and CDR2 SQIVND. Patients with a history of autoimmune disease or receiving systemic immunosuppression were excluded from the trial. Peripheral blood for TCR sequencing was collected from all dose cohorts at baseline, on cycle 4 day 1, and on cycle 7 day 1. Samples came from an open-label, multicenter, first-in-human phase I dose-escalation trial of ivuxolimab. Adults with locally advanced or metastatic melanoma, renal cell carcinoma, hepatocellular carcinoma or head and neck squamous cell carcinoma were enrolled in the trial. Before TCR sequencing, CD4+ T cells and CD8+ T cells were sorted from peripheral blood as separate populations.

The rearranged chain carries TRBV19 and TRBJ1-4; 8 bases in the middle match TRBD1. This receptor was identified in an adult with an advanced solid tumor such as melanoma, head and neck, liver or kidney cancer. The sample consisted of CD4+ or CD8+ T cells sorted from blood, taken in a trial of the OX40 agonist ivuxolimab. At the DNA level, the sequence is TGTGCCAGTCCCCGACGGACAGGGCCTAATGAAAAACTGTTTTTT. It encodes CASPRRTGPNEKLFF.